This T cell receptor beta chain was found in a study of response to subunit inactivated influenza vaccine. Findings of the study overall: New T cells are recruited in small numbers by each seasonal influenza vaccination, according to the authors' suggestion.

In its sample, this clonotype was seen a few times. Its matching antigen is unknown. TCRdb analysed the RT-PCR reads with MiXCR anew, one entry per CDR3 protein. There are roughly 570,000 distinct CDR3 sequences in the sample; roughly 13% occur only once, and about an eighth lies in the top ten. The germline gives CDR1 SGHRS, CDR2 YFSETQ. V was clipped by 5 bases and J by 5 bases; unmatched bases: 18. CDR3 length: 19 amino acids. This receptor was obtained from a man in his fifties who received an inactivated influenza vaccine. The chain recombines TRBV5-1 with TRBJ2-3; 12 nucleotides match TRBD1. Sequencing used PBMCs from blood, obtained roughly 45 days after vaccination. In DNA, the CDR3 is TGCGCCAGCAGTTTCGGGACAGGGGGCTTATTAGGGCTAGGAGATACGCAGTATTTT. Translation gives CASSFGTGGLLGLGDTQYF.